The next 26 T cell receptor beta chains were all read from a single sample in a study of T cells after yellow fever vaccination. TCRdb passed the 5' RACE reads through MiXCR, listing each CDR3 protein once. The repertoire includes 200,000 to 300,000 distinct CDR3 sequences, roughly 6.2% of them detected once, and 1.1% sits in the top ten. The sequences come from CD4+ T cells sorted from PBMCs, collected on the day of the yellow fever booster vaccination. All receptors come from a man between 25 and 39 years old who received the YFV17D yellow fever vaccine.

This clonotype was found a few times. This chain uses TRBV20-1 with TRBJ2-1; 9 bases fit TRBD2. The J segment lost 8 bases and the V segment lost 2 bases, leaving 13 bases of the junction unmatched. From germline, CDR1 is DFQATT and CDR2 SNEGSKA (reference sequence). This CDR3 spans 16 amino acids. CDR3 amino acids: CSARLPGLASLHEQFF. Written as DNA, the CDR3 is TGCAGTGCTAGACTACCGGGACTAGCAAGCCTCCATGAGCAGTTCTTC.

The CDR3 loop is CSAKGGEGDGYTF. The DNA of the CDR3 is TGCAGTGCTAAGGGGGGGGAAGGGGATGGCTACACCTTC. V gene TRBV20-1 combines with J gene TRBJ1-2, with a weak D call TRBD1 (6 bases). Germline values: CDR1 DFQATT, CDR2 SNEGSKA (reference sequence). Trimming took off 4 bases at V and 6 bases at J, with 15 bases between the two ends. The CDR3 is 13 residues long.

The sample holds a few counts of this clonotype. J is TRBJ1-1 and V is TRBV6-1, with D tentatively TRBD1 (5 bases). Germline V lookup: CDR1 MNHNS, CDR2 SASEGT. The V end was cut by 6 bases, the J end by 4 bases, with 15 bases between. This CDR3 is 14 amino acids long. The CDR3 region is CASSRIGGFTEAFF. The CDR3 nucleotides are TGTGCCAGCAGCAGGATCGGGGGTTTCACTGAAGCTTTCTTT.

This chain links TRBV5-6 with TRBJ2-5; 8 nucleotides line up with TRBD2. V dropped 0 bases and J dropped 2; count of bases not matched to a gene: 6. CDR1 and CDR2 from the germline V gene are SGHDT and YYEEEE. The CDR3 loop spans 16 amino acids. The CDR3 region has the DNA TGTGCCAGCAGCTTGGCTACTAGCGGAATACAAGAGACCCAGTACTTC. It codes for CASSLATSGIQETQYF.

With respect to this clonotype: At one end the junction does not follow the germline gene, possibly because of a read error. The chain carries TRBV7-2 and TRBJ2-1; 8 positions match TRBD1. Germline values: CDR1 SGHTA, CDR2 FQGNSA. The length of the CDR3 is 15 residues. CDR3: CSSSSRQGYYNEQFF. The DNA of the CDR3 is TGTTCCAGCAGCTCAAGACAGGGGTACTACAATGAGCAGTTCTTC.

The chain has TRBV5-4 and TRBJ1-6; a possible D gene is TRBD1 (5 bases). Germline lookup yields CDR1 SGHNT and CDR2 YYREEE (reference sequence). This CDR3 comprises 14 residues. The V and J ends lost 2 bases and 7 bases respectively, with 10 bases between them. The DNA of the CDR3 is TGTGCCAGCAGCTTACAGGCCGAAAATTCACCCCTCCACTTT. Translating gives CASSLQAENSPLHF.

This clonotype was found many times. V usage is TRBV29-1 and J usage is TRBJ2-3, with TRBD2 as a possible D gene (5 bases). Germline V lookup: CDR1 SQVTM, CDR2 ANQGSEA. The CDR3 spans 11 residues. With 5 bases removed from V and 4 bases from J, the gap between germline ends came to 7 bases. The CDR3 protein is CSVLAPDTQYF. Written as DNA, the CDR3 is TGCAGCGTTCTAGCACCAGATACGCAGTATTTT.

This clonotype has just a few counts. This chain uses TRBV6-5 with TRBJ2-1; 8 bases agree with TRBD2. The CDR3 is 15 amino acids. Looked up from germline, CDR1 is MNHEY and CDR2 is SVGAGI. With V trimmed by 4 bases and J by 2 bases, 4 bases remained unmatched. The CDR3, as DNA: TGTGCCAGCAGTTTGGTCGGGGGGGCCTACAATGAGCAGTTCTTC. The encoded protein is CASSLVGGAYNEQFF.

This clonotype was found many times. This chain connects TRBV24-1 to TRBJ1-5; tentatively, D is TRBD1 (5 bases). The CDR3 has 14 residues. Germline assignment: CDR1 KGHDR and CDR2 SFDVKD. V was clipped by 3 bases and J by 9 bases, with 14 bases between them. The CDR3 DNA reads TGTGCCACCAGTGATACCTGGGGAGGGGCGCCCCAGCATTTT. This codes for CATSDTWGGAPQHF.

The CDR3 nucleotides are TGCAGTGTCCGACGGGACAGGGGGTACGGGGAGCTGTTTTTT. Its protein product is CSVRRDRGYGELFF. The chain carries TRBV20-1 and TRBJ2-2; 11 bases agree with TRBD1. Germline trimming cut 7 bases from V and 7 bases from J; bases unmatched to any gene: 8. Looked up from germline, CDR1 is DFQATT and CDR2 is SNEGSKA (reference sequence). The CDR3 loop spans 14 amino acids.

Notes on this clonotype: This may be a read error: a much more frequent sequence differs by one nucleotide. V gene TRBV12-3 or TRBV12-4 combines with J gene TRBJ2-1, with D uncertain. This CDR3 contains 13 residues. V was shortened by 3 bases and J by 8 bases, with 11 bases between the two germline ends. The CDR3 DNA reads TGTGCCAGCAGTTTTAAGAGATTCGATGAGCAGTTCTTC. Translating gives CASSFKRFDEQFF.

This clonotype was recorded a few times. The chain is built from TRBV6-2 or TRBV6-3 and TRBJ1-5; TRBD1 might be the D (5 bases). CDR3 length: 16 residues. Germline CDR1 MNHEY, CDR2 SVGEGT. The germline V and J ends were trimmed by 4 bases and 4 bases, with 17 bases remaining between them. CDR3 bases: TGTGCCAGCAGTTCCGTATCCGGGACGTGGAATCAGCCCCAGCATTTT. Translating it yields CASSSVSGTWNQPQHF.

The chain is built from TRBV20-1 and TRBJ2-1; 12 nucleotides align to TRBD2. The V segment lost 1 base and the J segment 6 bases; nucleotides outside the gene matches: 4. Germline CDR1 and CDR2: DFQATT and SNEGSKA (reference sequence). This CDR3 is built from 15 residues. CDR3 sequence: CSARASSGRGNEQFF. In nucleotides, the CDR3 is TGCAGTGCTAGAGCGTCTAGCGGGAGGGGCAATGAGCAGTTCTTC.

This sequence joins TRBV25-1 and TRBJ2-7, with 8 bases aligning to TRBD2. This CDR3 is built from 13 residues. V was pared by 7 bases and J by 6 bases, with 8 bases of the junction left unmatched. The germline V gene encodes CDR1 MGHDK and CDR2 SYGVNS. CDR3 amino acids: CASTSGGPSEQYF. CDR3 sequence (DNA): TGTGCCAGCACCTCGGGGGGGCCTTCCGAGCAGTACTTC.

This clonotype was observed many times. V gene TRBV3-1 combines with J gene TRBJ1-4; D possibly corresponds to TRBD1 (6 bases). V was shortened by 5 bases and J by 3 bases, with 16 bases between the two germline ends. Germline V CDR1 and CDR2: LGHDT, YNNKEL (reference sequence). The CDR3 length is 16 residues. The CDR3 sequence: CASSYGTGTPNEKLFF. CDR3 DNA: TGTGCCAGCAGCTACGGGACGGGGACACCTAATGAAAAACTGTTTTTT. The variable domain in full, with the rest retrieved from reference TRBV3-1 and TRBJ1-4, is DTAVSQTPKYLVTQMGNDKSIKCEQNLGHDTMYWYKQDSKKFLKIMFSYNNKELIINETVPNRFSPKSPDKAHLNLHINSLELGDSAVYFCASSYGTGTPNEKLFFGSGTQLSVL.

This clonotype was recorded many times. This rearrangement joins TRBV7-9 to TRBJ1-5, with a tentative D call TRBD1 (5 bases). Looked up from germline, CDR1 is SEHNR and CDR2 is FQNEAQ (reference sequence). V lost 4 bases and J lost 0, with 10 bases in between. The CDR3 has 15 residues. CDR3 loop: CASSSGRVSNQPQHF. The CDR3 DNA sequence: TGTGCCAGCAGCTCCGGCAGGGTTAGCAATCAGCCCCAGCATTTT.

The V gene is TRBV4-2, the J gene TRBJ2-3; D is uncertain. The CDR3 spans 13 residues. The germline V gene encodes CDR1 LGHNA and CDR2 YNFKEQ. V was shortened by 1 base and J by 6 bases, with 8 bases between the two germline ends. The DNA for the CDR3 is TGTGCCAGCAGCCAAGGGTGGGGTGATACGCAGTATTTT. It specifies CASSQGWGDTQYF.

This clonotype was counted many times. The CDR3 loop is CASRSPGAYNEQFF. The CDR3 coding sequence is TGTGCCAGCAGGAGCCCGGGGGCCTACAATGAGCAGTTCTTC. The gene calls are TRBV6-1 and TRBJ2-1; TRBD2 might be the D (6 bases). The V and J ends lost 6 bases and 2 bases respectively, with 11 bases between them. The germline gives CDR1 MNHNS, CDR2 SASEGT. This CDR3 has 14 residues.

V and J are TRBV5-1 and TRBJ2-1, with D unresolved. Trimming took 0 bases from V and 2 from J, leaving 9 bases between them. The germline gives CDR1 SGHRS, CDR2 YFSETQ. The CDR3 runs to 15 residues. CDR3 region: CASSLATGAYNEQFF. The CDR3 DNA sequence: TGCGCCAGCAGCTTGGCAACTGGGGCCTACAATGAGCAGTTCTTC.

Ten or more counts support this clonotype. The chain is built from TRBV20-1 and TRBJ2-1, with 9 nucleotides matching TRBD2. The trim removed 5 bases at V and 5 bases at J, leaving 7 bases unmatched. CDR1 is DFQATT, CDR2 SNEGSKA, per germline (reference sequence). CDR3 length equals 14 residues. CDR3 coding DNA: TGCAGTGCTTTAAGCGGGAGGAGGGACAATGAGCAGTTCTTC. This encodes CSALSGRRDNEQFF.

V gene TRBV7-2 combines with J gene TRBJ2-7; TRBD2 agrees at 7 bases. Germline CDR1 SGHTA, CDR2 FQGNSA. The CDR3 length is 14 residues. With V trimmed by 5 bases and J by 2 bases, 6 bases remained unmatched. As DNA, the CDR3 is TGTGCCAGCAGCATCGAGCGGGGCGCCTACGAGCAGTACTTC. Its translation is CASSIERGAYEQYF.

This clonotype was counted ten times or more. The gene calls are TRBV12-3 or TRBV12-4 and TRBJ2-5; D is undetermined. This CDR3 has 13 amino acids. V was pared by 2 bases and J by 2 bases, with 6 bases between. In DNA, the CDR3 is TGTGCCAGCAGTTTAAGTCAGCAAGAGACCCAGTACTTC. This sequence encodes CASSLSQQETQYF.

This clonotype came up many times. V is TRBV5-1 and J is TRBJ2-1; TRBD2 matches 11 bases. CDR3 size: 14 residues. J gave up 8 bases and V 5 bases, and 6 bases lay outside the gene matches. Germline CDR1 SGHRS, CDR2 YFSETQ. CDR3 nucleotides: TGCGCCAGCAGTCCGGCTAGCGGGAGGTATGAGCAGTTCTTC. Protein sequence: CASSPASGRYEQFF.

This clonotype was counted between two and nine times. J is TRBJ1-2 and V is TRBV6-4, with D unclear. Trimming removed 5 bases at V and 4 bases at J, with 20 bases between. This CDR3 comprises 16 residues. The V gene's germline CDR1 is MRHNA and CDR2 SNTAGT. The CDR3 reads CASSSIGPEHRYGYTF. CDR3 nucleotides: TGTGCCAGCAGTTCTATCGGTCCCGAGCACCGCTATGGCTACACCTTC.

This clonotype was found a few times. Here the CDR3 reads CASSLALTGLSYNEQFF. The CDR3 nucleotides are TGCGCCAGCAGCTTGGCTCTGACAGGGCTTTCCTACAATGAGCAGTTCTTC. The chain carries TRBV5-1 and TRBJ2-1; the match to TRBD1 covers 7 bases. CDR1 and CDR2 (germline): SGHRS, YFSETQ. The junction had 7 bases not matched to a gene; V was cut back by 0 bases and J by 1 base. This CDR3 has 17 amino acids.

The rearrangement joins TRBV3-1 to TRBJ1-1; D is ambiguous. The CDR3 sequence is 13 residues long. V dropped 1 base and J dropped 8 bases, with 11 bases sitting between them. The V gene's germline CDR1 is LGHDT and CDR2 YNNKEL (reference sequence). The CDR3 here is CASSQVNGKEAFF. CDR3 sequence (DNA): TGTGCCAGCAGCCAAGTTAATGGAAAAGAAGCTTTCTTT.